These 3 T cell receptor beta chains came from one sample sequenced in a study of blood T cell repertoires in COVID-19. TCRdb's table, derived via immunoSEQ multiplex PCR, lists solely in-frame clones and lacks some. The data show about 310,000 clones, with approximately 85% seen just once and under 2.5% held by the top ten. Sequences were obtained from PBMCs or T cells enriched from blood (not recorded which). These TCRs come from a man aged 25 to 40 who had recovered from COVID-19.

This sequence joins TRBV5-6 and TRBJ2-5; 10 bases agree with TRBD1. J lost 4 bases, V lost 7 bases, and 7 bases had no gene match. CDR1 and CDR2 from the germline V gene are SGHDT and YYEEEE. The CDR3 runs to 14 residues. Here the CDR3 reads CASAGQGVAETQYF. DNA of the CDR3: TGTGCCAGCGCCGGACAGGGGGTAGCAGAGACCCAGTACTTC.

The chain employs TRBV4-1 and TRBJ2-3; 9 bases line up with TRBD2. Germline values: CDR1 MGHRA, CDR2 YSYEKL. Trimming cost V 4 bases and J 1 base; bases outside gene matches: 12. The CDR3 consists of 18 residues. CDR3 sequence reads: CASSPSGLAGSGTDTQYF. The DNA of the CDR3 is TGCGCCAGCAGCCCCTCGGGGCTAGCGGGGTCAGGCACAGATACGCAGTATTTT.

This clone was seen at least ten times. The J gene is TRBJ1-2, the V gene TRBV5-1, with D possibly matching TRBD1 (5 bases). The CDR3 length is 15 residues. V was cut by 4 bases and J by 1 base, with 14 bases left in between. Germline assignment: CDR1 SGHRS and CDR2 YFSETQ. The CDR3 protein is CASSPITDSNYGYTF. CDR3 sequence (DNA): TGCGCCAGCAGCCCGATCACAGACAGTAACTATGGCTACACCTTC.